Included here is one T cell receptor beta chain sequence, with context. This clonotype was found a few times. The antigen this receptor binds is unknown. No much larger clonotype is one base removed from it; base qualities were not supplied. V and J lose 1 base and 2 bases, and a span of 12 bases separates them. Reading from cysteine to phenylalanine, the CDR3 counts 17 amino acids. Of the read, only the CDR3 DNA is kept; its 51 bases are in frame from base 1. CDR1 and CDR2 (SGHAT, FQDESV) derive from the germline V gene (reference sequence). This entry is derived from a study of patients and donors after allogeneic stem cell transplantation (dated by TCRdb to 2018 to 2020). To prepare the library, RT-PCR was applied. Sequencing was carried out with a NextSeq 550. TCRdb ran its own pipeline on the public reads, namely fastp trimming at Q25 and MiXCR clone calling, and kept in-frame beta chains. Identical CDR3 proteins give one entry, which carries the most common genes and DNA. The sample contains roughly 960,000 distinct CDR3 sequences, more than 15% of them found a single time. Of the sample, 5.5% to 6.5% is held by the ten largest clones.

This sequence originates from a human donor who was either an allogeneic HSCT recipient or a stem cell or donor lymphocyte infusion donor (not recorded which). It is not recorded whose cells these are; they may come from a transplant donor. The chain links TRBV11-1 with TRBJ2-6; the D segment cannot be called with confidence. Input material: blood, either unsorted or a sorted T cell fraction (not recorded which). CDR3 reads: CASSLDTGRAGANVLTF. In nucleotides, the sequence is TGTGCCAGCAGCTTAGATACGGGTAGGGCTGGGGCCAACGTCCTGACTTTC.